Sequencing of this T cell receptor beta chain was carried out in a study of monozygotic twins with inflammatory bowel disease. Study observations and caveats: Part of the variability in patient repertoires may have come from differing immunosuppressive treatments.

Using the 5' RACE reads, TCRdb records one entry per CDR3 protein without DNA. With more than 85,000 distinct CDR3 sequences in the sample, the ten largest clones hold roughly 12%. The CDR3 length is 13 residues. Looked up from germline, CDR1 is LNHDA and CDR2 is SQIVND (reference sequence). For this clonotype: Its antigen remains unknown.

V gene TRBV19 combines with J gene TRBJ1-1; TCRdb lists TRBD1, though no DNA is available to test this call. This clonotype was sampled from a human donor with ulcerative colitis or Crohn's disease, or a healthy co-twin of an affected twin (not recorded which). Material: blood. The CDR3 sequence: CASSSRGGAEAFF.